The 8 T cell receptor beta chains listed next were all sequenced from one sample in a study of T cells in Graves' hyperthyroidism and ophthalmopathy. The source material, RNA transcripts, was used to amplify TCR beta CDR3 regions. Using the HTBI primer set, a first-round RT-PCR was run on the TCR CDR3. TCRdb ran MiXCR on the multiplex PCR reads and lists one entry per CDR3 protein. The data show hundreds of thousands of distinct CDR3 sequences, approximately 20% seen once. Source material: blood. The receptors here all came from a man in his forties or fifties with Graves' hyperthyroidism.

There are a few counts of this clonotype. This rearrangement joins TRBV2 to TRBJ1-2; possibly TRBD1 for D (6 bases). V lost 9 bases, J lost 8 bases, and 16 bases lay in between. From germline, CDR1 is SNHLY and CDR2 FYNNEI. This CDR3 has 12 residues. CDR3 protein: CASETGLEGYTF. CDR3 coding DNA: TGTGCCAGTGAAACAGGGTTAGAGGGCTACACCTTC.

The chain is built from TRBV3-1 and TRBJ1-2; 7 bases agree with TRBD1. The CDR3 extends over 14 amino acids. Looked up from germline, CDR1 is LGHDT and CDR2 is YNNKEL (reference sequence). Trimming removed 4 bases from V and 2 bases from J; junction bases left unmatched: 4. The CDR3 sequence is CASSPVTGNYGYTF. The DNA for the CDR3 is TGTGCCAGCAGCCCAGTGACAGGGAACTATGGCTACACCTTC.

V gene TRBV24-1 combines with J gene TRBJ2-1; TRBD2 is a possible D gene (6 bases). From germline, CDR1 is KGHDR and CDR2 SFDVKD. V lost 4 bases and J lost 2, with 14 bases in between. The CDR3 covers 16 residues. CDR3 bases: TGTGCCACCAGTGACGAAAGCGGGCGACCCTACAATGAGCAGTTCTTC. It codes for CATSDESGRPYNEQFF.

This clonotype was counted only a few times. The J gene is TRBJ2-7, the V gene TRBV2, with a tentative D call TRBD1 (5 bases). Germline V gives CDR1 SNHLY, CDR2 FYNNEI. This CDR3 has 13 residues. Deletions cut 5 bases from V and 0 bases from J, with 8 bases between. CDR3 DNA: TGTGCCAGCAGTTCAGGGCACTCCTACGAGCAGTACTTC. It codes for CASSSGHSYEQYF.

This clonotype was counted ten times or more. This chain uses TRBV7-2 with TRBJ1-4; D gene unclear. The V gene's germline CDR1 is SGHTA and CDR2 FQGNSA. The CDR3 has 16 residues. V lost 0 bases to trimming and J lost 2 bases, with 10 bases between them. This chain's CDR3 is CASSLAYFSTNEKLFF. As DNA, the CDR3 is TGTGCCAGCAGCTTAGCATATTTCAGCACTAATGAAAAACTGTTTTTT.

The sample holds a few counts of this clonotype. The V gene is TRBV5-4, the J gene TRBJ2-2, with 13 bases that match TRBD2. The CDR3 loop spans 16 amino acids. Trimming removed 2 bases from V and 4 bases from J; junction bases left unmatched: 2. CDR1 is SGHNT, CDR2 YYREEE, per germline (reference sequence). CDR3: CASSFGLAGVTGELFF. Here the CDR3 DNA reads TGTGCCAGCAGCTTTGGACTAGCGGGGGTCACCGGGGAGCTGTTTTTT.

This clonotype was recorded many times. The chain is built from TRBV20-1 and TRBJ2-3; D possibly corresponds to TRBD2 (5 bases). The V and J ends lost 4 bases and 6 bases respectively, with 20 bases between them. Germline V gives CDR1 DFQATT, CDR2 SNEGSKA (reference sequence). CDR3 length equals 15 residues. CDR3 in DNA: TGCAGTGCTATGAGCGGATACCAAAACTCGGATACGCAGTATTTT. Translating it yields CSAMSGYQNSDTQYF.

This clonotype has at least ten counts. The J gene is TRBJ2-3, the V gene TRBV7-8; no reliable D call. This CDR3 region has 12 residues. Germline-derived CDR1 and CDR2 are SGHVS and FQNEAQ. Deletions cut 3 bases from V and 4 bases from J, with 5 bases between. The CDR3 spells CASSFSPDTQYF. In DNA form, the CDR3 reads TGTGCCAGCAGCTTCTCCCCAGATACGCAGTATTTT.